The entry below describes one TCR beta chain. Its antigen is unidentified. The data originate from a study of CD8 T cells in Susac syndrome. Definite or probable Susac syndrome was diagnosed using recently defined diagnostic criteria. The CD8+ and CD4+ T cells were negatively isolated, with the TEMRA cells enriched by FACS. The CDR3 extends over 12 amino acids. Trimming took off 6 bases at V and 3 bases at J, with 9 bases between the two ends. Germline CDR1 and CDR2: MDHEN and SYDVKM. Study-wide results and caveats: The Susac syndrome CD4+ T cell repertoires displayed no clonal expansion.

The RNA, 0.5 to 1 ug, was put through reverse transcription using random hexamers. TCR beta CDR3 was amplified by immunoSEQ multiplex PCR. This amplification extended across 54 Vbeta and 13 Jbeta segments. From the immunoSEQ multiplex PCR reads, TCRdb called clonotypes with MiXCR, one entry per CDR3 protein. The sample consists of some 160,000 distinct CDR3 sequences, nearly 97% of them appearing once. The gene calls are TRBV28 and TRBJ2-7; perhaps TRBD2 as D (6 bases). Input material: CD4+ T cells from PBMCs. The receptor was derived from a human donor with Susac syndrome. This chain's CDR3 is CASRGTFYEQYF. The CDR3 nucleotides read TGTGCCAGCAGAGGGACTTTCTACGAGCAGTACTTC.